This entry lists 11 T cell receptor beta chains sequenced from one sample in a study of molecular identifiers for immune sequencing clone quantification. TCRdb reprocessed the PCR reads via MiXCR and lists one record per CDR3 protein. The sample holds fewer than 350,000 distinct CDR3 sequences, 20% to 25% seen once. The sequencing sample was made of naive CD8+ T cells from blood, with Jurkat cell RNA spiked in. Specified subset: FACS-sorted CD8+CD4-CCR7+CD45RA+ naive T cells. The receptors here all came from a human donor in good health. Some libraries in this study had Jurkat cell RNA spiked in.

This clonotype was counted ten times or more. The chain carries TRBV5-1 and TRBJ1-1; a weak D match, TRBD1 (5 bases). Deletions cut 1 base from V and 1 base from J, with 11 bases between. The length of the CDR3 is 15 residues. The germline V gene has CDR1 SGHRS and CDR2 YFSETQ. Written as DNA, the CDR3 is TGCGCCAGCAGCTTGCTTCGAGGACAGAACACTGAAGCTTTCTTT. Encoded protein: CASSLLRGQNTEAFF. Full variable domain (rest looked up from reference TRBV5-1 and TRBJ1-1): KAGVTQTPRYLIKTRGQQVTLSCSPISGHRSVSWYQQTPGQGLQFLFEYFSETQRNKGNFPGRFSGRQFSNSRSEMNVSTLELGDSALYLCASSLLRGQNTEAFFGQGTRLTVV.

Regarding this clonotype: A single base separates this from a much larger clone, so it may be a read error. The rearrangement joins TRBV27 to TRBJ1-6; the D gene is possibly TRBD1 (5 bases). CDR3 length: 15 residues. CDR1 MNHEY and CDR2 SMNVEV come from the germline V gene (reference sequence). With 2 bases removed from V and 9 bases from J, the gap between germline ends came to 14 bases. The CDR3 nucleotides read TGTGCCAGCAGTTTAATTGGGGGGAGGAGTTCACCCCTCCACTTT. The encoded protein is CASSLIGGRSSPLHF.

This clonotype came up many times. This rearrangement joins TRBV12-3 or TRBV12-4 to TRBJ1-4, with a possible D match to TRBD1 (5 bases). V lost 6 bases, J lost 14 bases, and 28 bases lay in between. This CDR3 is 16 amino acids long. The CDR3, as DNA: TGTGCCAGCAGCTTGGGAGCGACAGCTACCCTATCGATTCTGTTTTTT. Protein product: CASSLGATATLSILFF.

Comments on this clonotype: One end of the junction is discordant with germline, which a read error may explain. The rearrangement links TRBV6-6 to TRBJ2-7, with TRBD1 matching 11 bases. Per germline, CDR1 MNHNY and CDR2 SVGAGI (reference sequence). CDR3 length equals 14 residues. The CDR3 DNA is TGTGCCAGCAGATACTCTGGGACAGGGGGGGAGCAGCACTTC. Residues: CASRYSGTGGEQHF.

This clonotype was seen at least ten times. The J gene is TRBJ2-1, the V gene TRBV23-1; TRBD1 aligns across 9 bases. TRBV23-1 counts as an open reading frame of uncertain function. The CDR3 has 16 amino acids. The ends lost 3 bases at V and 8 bases at J; junction bases unmatched: 11. The CDR3 DNA follows: TGCGCCAGCAGTCACATCCGGGACAGGGCCGTCTATGAGCAGTTCTTC. It translates to CASSHIRDRAVYEQFF.

This clonotype was recorded many times. The CDR3 DNA reads as TGCAGTGCTAGAGATAGCTTTGAACTTGCTTCATCCTACGAGCAGTACTTC. Translated: CSARDSFELASSYEQYF. This chain uses TRBV20-1 with TRBJ2-7; unclear D gene. The CDR3 extends over 17 amino acids. V was clipped by 0 bases and J by 1 base, with 19 bases between them. Germline CDR1 and CDR2: DFQATT and SNEGSKA (reference sequence).

In the case of this clonotype: With a much larger clone just one base away, this may be a read error. The chain is built from TRBV6-6 and TRBJ1-2; D possibly corresponds to TRBD1 (5 bases). The CDR3 consists of 16 residues. Germline V gene lookup returns CDR1 MNHNY and CDR2 SVGAGI (reference sequence). V was clipped by 1 base and J by 1 base, with 13 bases between them. The CDR3 sequence: CASSYFGQGSNYGYTF. The CDR3 DNA is TGTGCCAGCAGTTACTTCGGCCAGGGTAGTAACTATGGCTACACCTTC.

This clonotype occurred many times. The chain uses TRBV7-8 and TRBJ2-3, with D possibly being TRBD1 (7 bases). Germline CDR1 and CDR2: SGHVS and FQNEAQ. Trimming cost V 0 bases and J 0 bases, with 19 bases left between them. The length of the CDR3 is 19 residues. Written as DNA, the CDR3 is TGTGCCAGCAGCTTAGCCAGGGGGGCAGGCAGCCCTAGCACAGATACGCAGTATTTT. Translated, it gives CASSLARGAGSPSTDTQYF.

In regard to this clonotype: This may stem from a read error, because a much larger clone lies one nucleotide away. The chain combines TRBV7-8 with TRBJ1-3; unclear D gene. CDR3 size: 15 residues. Trimming cost V 1 base and J 0 bases, with 7 bases left between them. Germline lookup yields CDR1 SGHVS and CDR2 FQNEAQ. The CDR3 DNA follows: TGTGCCAGCAGCTTAGTTGGGCTCTCTGGAAACACCATATATTTT. Translation: CASSLVGLSGNTIYF.

The V gene is TRBV20-1, the J gene TRBJ2-3; possible D gene TRBD1, 6 bases. Trimming cost V 3 bases and J 9 bases, with 19 bases left between them. Germline V lookup: CDR1 DFQATT, CDR2 SNEGSKA (reference sequence). The CDR3 extends over 14 amino acids. The CDR3 loop is CSARAAKGTLTQYF. The DNA for the CDR3 is TGCAGTGCTAGGGCGGCGAAAGGGACATTGACGCAGTATTTT.

V is TRBV27 and J is TRBJ2-1, with D maybe TRBD1 (6 bases). The CDR3 spans 15 residues. Germline CDR1 MNHEY, CDR2 SMNVEV (reference sequence). V was clipped by 6 bases and J by 4 bases, with 16 bases between them. The CDR3 bases are TGTGCCAGCAGACCGATAAGAACAGGGTACAATGAGCAGTTCTTC. It specifies CASRPIRTGYNEQFF.